These 27 T cell receptor beta chains were all obtained from the same sample, sequenced in a study of OX40 agonist ivuxolimab in advanced cancers. Repertoires were generated with immunoSEQ multiplex PCR, while TCRdb's copy carries only in-frame clones and drops some. The table records approximately 94,000 clones, approximately 81% of them present only once. The sequenced sample was CD4+ or CD8+ T cells sorted from blood, obtained in a trial of the OX40 agonist ivuxolimab. The source is an adult with an advanced solid tumor such as melanoma, head and neck, liver or kidney cancer.

The J gene is TRBJ1-2, the V gene TRBV9; 9 bases line up with TRBD1. The trim removed 1 base at V and 3 bases at J, leaving 4 bases unmatched. This CDR3 has 15 amino acids. The germline CDR1 and CDR2 sequences are SGDLS and YYNGEE. The CDR3 is CASSVRDREDYGYTF. The CDR3 bases are TGTGCCAGCAGCGTAAGGGACAGGGAGGACTATGGCTACACCTTC.

V gene TRBV29-1 combines with J gene TRBJ1-1, with D perhaps TRBD1 (5 bases). The CDR3 length is 12 residues. The V gene's germline CDR1 is SQVTM and CDR2 ANQGSEA. Trimming removed 1 base at V and 10 bases at J, with 13 bases between. The CDR3 region has the DNA TGCAGCGTTGAAGGTCTCCAGGGTACAGCTTTCTTT. It specifies CSVEGLQGTAFF.

The chain couples TRBV28 to TRBJ1-6, with D uncertain. The CDR3 loop spans 15 amino acids. Germline V gene lookup returns CDR1 MDHEN and CDR2 SYDVKM. The germline V and J ends were trimmed by 4 bases and 10 bases, with 17 bases remaining between them. The CDR3 reads CASSSGEFRESPLHF. The DNA of the CDR3 is TGTGCCAGCAGTTCTGGGGAGTTTAGGGAATCACCCCTCCACTTT.

CDR3 amino acids: CATSSPGSDTQYF. The CDR3 coding sequence is TGTGCCACCAGCAGTCCAGGGTCAGATACGCAGTATTTT. This chain connects TRBV15 to TRBJ2-3, with a tentative D call TRBD1 (5 bases). Trimming removed 3 bases from V and 4 bases from J, with 8 bases in between. CDR1 and CDR2 (germline): LNHNV, YYDKDF (reference sequence). This CDR3 contains 13 residues. Supplemented by reference TRBV15 and TRBJ2-3, the full variable domain reads DAMVIQNPRYQVTQFGKPVTLSCSQTLNHNVMYWYQQKSSQAPKLLFHYYDKDFNNEADTPDNFQSRRPNTSFCFLDIRSPGLGDTAMYLCATSSPGSDTQYFGPGTRLTVL.

This rearrangement joins TRBV6-5 to TRBJ1-4; TRBD1 matches at 9 bases. CDR1 MNHEY and CDR2 SVGAGI come from the germline V gene. Trimming took 7 bases from V and 7 from J; bases not matched to a gene: 7. This CDR3 is built from 14 residues. CDR3 sequence (DNA): TGTGCCAGCAAACCGGGACAGGGTAGTGAAAAACTGTTTTTT. Amino acids: CASKPGQGSEKLFF.

The V gene is TRBV18, the J gene TRBJ1-1; D is uncertain. This CDR3 comprises 14 residues. V was pared by 3 bases and J by 5 bases, with 13 bases between. Germline V gene lookup returns CDR1 KGHSH and CDR2 LQKENI. The CDR3 spells CASSPEGGNTEAFF. The CDR3 nucleotides are TGTGCCAGCTCACCCGAAGGAGGGAATACTGAAGCTTTCTTT.

The chain employs TRBV4-2 and TRBJ2-7; 13 bases fit TRBD2. The V segment lost 1 base and the J segment 1 base; nucleotides outside the gene matches: 4. Germline CDR1 LGHNA, CDR2 YNFKEQ. The CDR3 is 17 amino acids. The CDR3: CASSQAGTSGVSYEQYF. CDR3 bases: TGTGCCAGCAGCCAAGCCGGGACTAGCGGGGTTTCCTACGAGCAGTACTTC.

The chain recombines TRBV28 with TRBJ1-6, with D possibly matching TRBD1 (5 bases). Germline values: CDR1 MDHEN, CDR2 SYDVKM. V shed 5 bases and J shed 7 bases, with 21 bases lying between them. This CDR3 region has 17 residues. The CDR3 here is CASSPPPRVRTNSPLHF. CDR3 DNA: TGTGCCAGCAGTCCCCCCCCGCGAGTAAGGACAAATTCACCCCTCCACTTT.

In this sample, this clone turned up a few times. V gene TRBV2 combines with J gene TRBJ2-7; perhaps TRBD1 as D (6 bases). The ends were cut back, 5 bases at V and 6 bases at J, with 14 bases in the middle. Germline V lookup: CDR1 SNHLY, CDR2 FYNNEI. The CDR3 spans 13 residues. The CDR3 loop reads CASSQGLRAEQYV. The CDR3 DNA reads as TGTGCCAGCAGTCAGGGGCTCAGGGCCGAGCAGTACGTC.

This clone was observed a few times. The J gene is TRBJ2-2, the V gene TRBV4-1; 7 positions agree with TRBD1. The V gene's germline CDR1 is MGHRA and CDR2 YSYEKL. V lost 2 bases, J lost 1 base, and 1 base stayed unmatched. The CDR3 covers 15 residues. The CDR3 DNA is TGCGCCAGCAGCCAACGGACAGGGAACACCGGGGAGCTGTTTTTT. It encodes CASSQRTGNTGELFF.

This sequence joins TRBV5-1 and TRBJ2-7; unclear D gene. The V and J ends lost 4 bases and 5 bases respectively, with 7 bases between them. Germline V gene data show CDR1 as SGHRS and CDR2 as YFSETQ. CDR3 length: 11 amino acids. This CDR3 reads CASSAENEQYF. For the CDR3, the DNA is TGCGCCAGCAGCGCTGAGAACGAGCAGTACTTC.

This chain connects TRBV7-2 to TRBJ2-5; 9 bases fit TRBD1. The CDR3 is 15 residues long. Germline assignment: CDR1 SGHTA and CDR2 FQGNSA. The V segment lost 1 base and the J segment 5 bases; nucleotides outside the gene matches: 5. CDR3 residues: CASSLDTDRGETQYF. CDR3 DNA: TGTGCCAGCAGCTTAGATACTGACAGGGGGGAGACCCAGTACTTC.

This chain joins TRBV2 and TRBJ2-2; TRBD2 aligns across 7 bases. The V gene's germline CDR1 is SNHLY and CDR2 FYNNEI. The J segment lost 6 bases and the V segment lost 5 bases, leaving 12 bases of the junction unmatched. The length of the CDR3 is 16 residues. CDR3 nucleotide sequence: TGTGCCAGCAGTTCGGAACCGGGGGGTGGCGCCGGGGAGCTGTTTTTT. Translating it yields CASSSEPGGGAGELFF.

This clone was picked up a small number of times. V gene TRBV7-2 combines with J gene TRBJ2-5; 8 bases fit TRBD2. Per the germline V gene, CDR1 is SGHTA and CDR2 is FQGNSA. J was trimmed by 4 bases and V by 4 bases; bases with no gene match: 5. The CDR3 runs to 14 residues. The CDR3 spells CASSSRTSRETQYF. The CDR3 DNA follows: TGTGCCAGCAGCTCCCGGACTAGCCGAGAGACCCAGTACTTC.

DNA for the CDR3: TGTGCCAGCACCTCGGGGAGCCAAATGAGGAAACTGTTTTTT. This gives the protein CASTSGSQMRKLFF. The chain carries TRBV28 and TRBJ1-4; D gene ambiguous. The CDR3 is made up of 14 amino acids. Trimming took 7 bases from V and 11 from J, leaving 20 bases between them. Per germline, CDR1 MDHEN and CDR2 SYDVKM. Based on the CDR3 plus reference TRBV28 and TRBJ1-4, the full variable domain is DVKVTQSSRYLVKRTGEKVFLECVQDMDHENMFWYRQDPGLGLRLIYFSYDVKMKEKGDIPEGYSVSREKKERFSLILESASTNQTSMYLCASTSGSQMRKLFFGSGTQLSVL.

CDR3 residues: CACHYTLGSDGYTF. The CDR3 DNA sequence: TGTGCCTGTCACTATACGCTGGGGTCGGATGGCTACACCTTC. The rearrangement links TRBV6-1 to TRBJ1-2; no reliable D call. The CDR3 consists of 14 residues. Trimming took off 11 bases at V and 6 bases at J, with 22 bases between the two ends. Germline V gene lookup returns CDR1 MNHNS and CDR2 SASEGT.

The chain has TRBV10-2 and TRBJ2-5, with a possible D match to TRBD1 (5 bases). Per germline, CDR1 WSHSY and CDR2 SAAADI. Trimming pared 1 base from V and 7 bases from J, leaving 10 bases between. The CDR3 covers 13 residues. CDR3 sequence (DNA): TGCGCCAGCAGTGAGTTATCAGACAGGACCCAGTACTTC. Translating it yields CASSELSDRTQYF.

This clone was seen only a few times. The chain links TRBV4-1 to TRBJ1-2; D remains unclear. Germline V gene lookup returns CDR1 MGHRA and CDR2 YSYEKL. This CDR3 is 15 amino acids long. Trimming removed 3 bases at V and 7 bases at J, with 18 bases between. This CDR3 reads CASSQGGIPRGGYTF. The CDR3 coding sequence is TGCGCCAGCAGCCAGGGCGGTATTCCCCGTGGTGGCTACACCTTC.

The chain is built from TRBV10-1 and TRBJ2-2; D is unresolved. The CDR3 is 13 residues long. The ends were cut back, 6 bases at V and 3 bases at J, with 8 bases in the middle. Germline CDR1 and CDR2: WNHNN and SYGVQD (reference sequence). The CDR3 region has the DNA TGCGCCAGCAGGGCTAGGGACACCGGGGAGCTGTTTTTT. Protein product: CASRARDTGELFF.

This chain links TRBV5-1 with TRBJ2-7; D is unclear. Looked up from germline, CDR1 is SGHRS and CDR2 is YFSETQ. Trimming took 0 bases from V and 3 from J, leaving 7 bases between them. The CDR3 is 13 amino acids. The CDR3 coding sequence is TGCGCCAGCAGCTTGGATGAGAACTACGAGCAGTACGTC. Translation: CASSLDENYEQYV.

This sequence joins TRBV18 and TRBJ1-4; D unclear. V was clipped by 1 base and J by 0 bases, with 6 bases between them. The CDR3 covers 15 residues. Germline lookup yields CDR1 KGHSH and CDR2 LQKENI. This CDR3 is CASSPQETTNEKLFF. CDR3 nucleotides: TGTGCCAGCTCACCACAGGAAACAACTAATGAAAAACTGTTTTTT.

The chain carries TRBV4-1 and TRBJ2-3; D may be TRBD2 (5 bases). The CDR3 contains 16 residues. V shed 0 bases and J shed 2 bases, with 12 bases lying between them. Germline V gene lookup returns CDR1 MGHRA and CDR2 YSYEKL. In DNA, the CDR3 is TGCGCCAGCAGCCAAGACAATGGACTCTCCACAGATACGCAGTATTTT. Translated, it gives CASSQDNGLSTDTQYF.

This clone was picked up one time. The V and J genes are TRBV27 and TRBJ2-2; D uncertain. V was pared by 5 bases and J by 0 bases, with 10 bases between. This CDR3 spans 15 amino acids. In germline, CDR1 is MNHEY, CDR2 SMNVEV (reference sequence). The DNA of the CDR3 is TGTGCCAGCAGTCCCCAAGCCACGAACACCGGGGAGCTGTTTTTT. It is translated as CASSPQATNTGELFF.

V and J are TRBV5-1 and TRBJ1-1; D may be TRBD1 (5 bases). The CDR3 sequence is 14 residues long. Trimming left V 0 bases short and J 1 base short, with 7 bases between. Germline V CDR1 and CDR2: SGHRS, YFSETQ. The CDR3 DNA follows: TGCGCCAGCAGCTTGGCCCAGGGGAACACTGAAGCTTTCTTT. It specifies CASSLAQGNTEAFF.

This sequence joins TRBV7-2 and TRBJ2-3; unclear D gene. Germline V lookup: CDR1 SGHTA, CDR2 FQGNSA. V was clipped by 0 bases and J by 7 bases, with 11 bases between them. This CDR3 comprises 14 residues. The CDR3 DNA follows: TGTGCCAGCAGCTTAGCGGGATCTGAGAATACGCAGTATTTT. Protein sequence: CASSLAGSENTQYF.

The V call is TRBV2, the J call TRBJ1-3, with D possibly matching TRBD1 (6 bases). Germline V gene sequence: CDR1 SNHLY, CDR2 FYNNEI. The CDR3 is 13 amino acids. V lost 6 bases and J lost 2, with 8 bases in between. The CDR3 DNA follows: TGTGCCAGCAGACAGGGTCCTGGAAACACCATATATTTT. Translation: CASRQGPGNTIYF.

The gene calls are TRBV10-3 and TRBJ2-2; 11 bases line up with TRBD1. Germline V gene data show CDR1 as ENHRY and CDR2 as SYGVKD. The CDR3 length is 14 residues. V shed 10 bases, J shed 5 bases, and the junction held 6 bases outside the gene matches. In DNA form, the CDR3 reads TGTGCCACAGAGGGACAGGGGGTTACCGGGGAGCTGTTTTTT. This codes for CATEGQGVTGELFF.